The 2 T cell receptor beta chains reported below all come from one sample, sequenced in a study of CD8 T cells in Susac syndrome (dated by TCRdb to between 2017 and 2020). Library construction relied on the immunoSEQ multiplex PCR assay. RNA was extracted using the RNeasy kit, and 0.5 to 1 microgram was reverse transcribed with random hexamers. TCRdb itself trimmed the public reads at Q25 with fastp, ran MiXCR and retained productive beta chains. Merged by CDR3 protein, the rows form single entries marked with the most common genes and DNA. The sample data list approximately 270,000 distinct CDR3 sequences, and roughly 93% of these were observed just once. Of the sample, 0.06% to 0.08% falls within the top ten clones. The sequenced material came from CD4+ T cells from PBMCs. These receptors all stem from a human donor with multiple sclerosis.

Regarding this clonotype: The junction shows a germline mismatch at one end, possibly a read error. This chain's CDR3 is CASSEVREGAWSPLHF. CDR3 nucleotides: TGTGCCAGCAGCGAAGTGCGGGAGGGCGCGTGGTCACCCCTCCACTTT. This chain joins TRBV2 and TRBJ1-6; D not certain. Germline assignment: CDR1 SNHLY and CDR2 FYNNEI. This CDR3 is built from 16 residues.

This chain's CDR3 is CASSEGLQGSPHNSPLHF. The CDR3, as DNA: TGTGCCAGCAGTGAAGGACTGCAGGGATCGCCACATAATTCACCCCTCCACTTT. The J gene is TRBJ1-6, the V gene TRBV28, with a tentative D call TRBD1 (5 bases). Trimming took off 5 bases at V and 5 bases at J, with 22 bases between the two ends. The length of the CDR3 is 18 residues. Germline V gene data show CDR1 as MDHEN and CDR2 as SYDVKM.